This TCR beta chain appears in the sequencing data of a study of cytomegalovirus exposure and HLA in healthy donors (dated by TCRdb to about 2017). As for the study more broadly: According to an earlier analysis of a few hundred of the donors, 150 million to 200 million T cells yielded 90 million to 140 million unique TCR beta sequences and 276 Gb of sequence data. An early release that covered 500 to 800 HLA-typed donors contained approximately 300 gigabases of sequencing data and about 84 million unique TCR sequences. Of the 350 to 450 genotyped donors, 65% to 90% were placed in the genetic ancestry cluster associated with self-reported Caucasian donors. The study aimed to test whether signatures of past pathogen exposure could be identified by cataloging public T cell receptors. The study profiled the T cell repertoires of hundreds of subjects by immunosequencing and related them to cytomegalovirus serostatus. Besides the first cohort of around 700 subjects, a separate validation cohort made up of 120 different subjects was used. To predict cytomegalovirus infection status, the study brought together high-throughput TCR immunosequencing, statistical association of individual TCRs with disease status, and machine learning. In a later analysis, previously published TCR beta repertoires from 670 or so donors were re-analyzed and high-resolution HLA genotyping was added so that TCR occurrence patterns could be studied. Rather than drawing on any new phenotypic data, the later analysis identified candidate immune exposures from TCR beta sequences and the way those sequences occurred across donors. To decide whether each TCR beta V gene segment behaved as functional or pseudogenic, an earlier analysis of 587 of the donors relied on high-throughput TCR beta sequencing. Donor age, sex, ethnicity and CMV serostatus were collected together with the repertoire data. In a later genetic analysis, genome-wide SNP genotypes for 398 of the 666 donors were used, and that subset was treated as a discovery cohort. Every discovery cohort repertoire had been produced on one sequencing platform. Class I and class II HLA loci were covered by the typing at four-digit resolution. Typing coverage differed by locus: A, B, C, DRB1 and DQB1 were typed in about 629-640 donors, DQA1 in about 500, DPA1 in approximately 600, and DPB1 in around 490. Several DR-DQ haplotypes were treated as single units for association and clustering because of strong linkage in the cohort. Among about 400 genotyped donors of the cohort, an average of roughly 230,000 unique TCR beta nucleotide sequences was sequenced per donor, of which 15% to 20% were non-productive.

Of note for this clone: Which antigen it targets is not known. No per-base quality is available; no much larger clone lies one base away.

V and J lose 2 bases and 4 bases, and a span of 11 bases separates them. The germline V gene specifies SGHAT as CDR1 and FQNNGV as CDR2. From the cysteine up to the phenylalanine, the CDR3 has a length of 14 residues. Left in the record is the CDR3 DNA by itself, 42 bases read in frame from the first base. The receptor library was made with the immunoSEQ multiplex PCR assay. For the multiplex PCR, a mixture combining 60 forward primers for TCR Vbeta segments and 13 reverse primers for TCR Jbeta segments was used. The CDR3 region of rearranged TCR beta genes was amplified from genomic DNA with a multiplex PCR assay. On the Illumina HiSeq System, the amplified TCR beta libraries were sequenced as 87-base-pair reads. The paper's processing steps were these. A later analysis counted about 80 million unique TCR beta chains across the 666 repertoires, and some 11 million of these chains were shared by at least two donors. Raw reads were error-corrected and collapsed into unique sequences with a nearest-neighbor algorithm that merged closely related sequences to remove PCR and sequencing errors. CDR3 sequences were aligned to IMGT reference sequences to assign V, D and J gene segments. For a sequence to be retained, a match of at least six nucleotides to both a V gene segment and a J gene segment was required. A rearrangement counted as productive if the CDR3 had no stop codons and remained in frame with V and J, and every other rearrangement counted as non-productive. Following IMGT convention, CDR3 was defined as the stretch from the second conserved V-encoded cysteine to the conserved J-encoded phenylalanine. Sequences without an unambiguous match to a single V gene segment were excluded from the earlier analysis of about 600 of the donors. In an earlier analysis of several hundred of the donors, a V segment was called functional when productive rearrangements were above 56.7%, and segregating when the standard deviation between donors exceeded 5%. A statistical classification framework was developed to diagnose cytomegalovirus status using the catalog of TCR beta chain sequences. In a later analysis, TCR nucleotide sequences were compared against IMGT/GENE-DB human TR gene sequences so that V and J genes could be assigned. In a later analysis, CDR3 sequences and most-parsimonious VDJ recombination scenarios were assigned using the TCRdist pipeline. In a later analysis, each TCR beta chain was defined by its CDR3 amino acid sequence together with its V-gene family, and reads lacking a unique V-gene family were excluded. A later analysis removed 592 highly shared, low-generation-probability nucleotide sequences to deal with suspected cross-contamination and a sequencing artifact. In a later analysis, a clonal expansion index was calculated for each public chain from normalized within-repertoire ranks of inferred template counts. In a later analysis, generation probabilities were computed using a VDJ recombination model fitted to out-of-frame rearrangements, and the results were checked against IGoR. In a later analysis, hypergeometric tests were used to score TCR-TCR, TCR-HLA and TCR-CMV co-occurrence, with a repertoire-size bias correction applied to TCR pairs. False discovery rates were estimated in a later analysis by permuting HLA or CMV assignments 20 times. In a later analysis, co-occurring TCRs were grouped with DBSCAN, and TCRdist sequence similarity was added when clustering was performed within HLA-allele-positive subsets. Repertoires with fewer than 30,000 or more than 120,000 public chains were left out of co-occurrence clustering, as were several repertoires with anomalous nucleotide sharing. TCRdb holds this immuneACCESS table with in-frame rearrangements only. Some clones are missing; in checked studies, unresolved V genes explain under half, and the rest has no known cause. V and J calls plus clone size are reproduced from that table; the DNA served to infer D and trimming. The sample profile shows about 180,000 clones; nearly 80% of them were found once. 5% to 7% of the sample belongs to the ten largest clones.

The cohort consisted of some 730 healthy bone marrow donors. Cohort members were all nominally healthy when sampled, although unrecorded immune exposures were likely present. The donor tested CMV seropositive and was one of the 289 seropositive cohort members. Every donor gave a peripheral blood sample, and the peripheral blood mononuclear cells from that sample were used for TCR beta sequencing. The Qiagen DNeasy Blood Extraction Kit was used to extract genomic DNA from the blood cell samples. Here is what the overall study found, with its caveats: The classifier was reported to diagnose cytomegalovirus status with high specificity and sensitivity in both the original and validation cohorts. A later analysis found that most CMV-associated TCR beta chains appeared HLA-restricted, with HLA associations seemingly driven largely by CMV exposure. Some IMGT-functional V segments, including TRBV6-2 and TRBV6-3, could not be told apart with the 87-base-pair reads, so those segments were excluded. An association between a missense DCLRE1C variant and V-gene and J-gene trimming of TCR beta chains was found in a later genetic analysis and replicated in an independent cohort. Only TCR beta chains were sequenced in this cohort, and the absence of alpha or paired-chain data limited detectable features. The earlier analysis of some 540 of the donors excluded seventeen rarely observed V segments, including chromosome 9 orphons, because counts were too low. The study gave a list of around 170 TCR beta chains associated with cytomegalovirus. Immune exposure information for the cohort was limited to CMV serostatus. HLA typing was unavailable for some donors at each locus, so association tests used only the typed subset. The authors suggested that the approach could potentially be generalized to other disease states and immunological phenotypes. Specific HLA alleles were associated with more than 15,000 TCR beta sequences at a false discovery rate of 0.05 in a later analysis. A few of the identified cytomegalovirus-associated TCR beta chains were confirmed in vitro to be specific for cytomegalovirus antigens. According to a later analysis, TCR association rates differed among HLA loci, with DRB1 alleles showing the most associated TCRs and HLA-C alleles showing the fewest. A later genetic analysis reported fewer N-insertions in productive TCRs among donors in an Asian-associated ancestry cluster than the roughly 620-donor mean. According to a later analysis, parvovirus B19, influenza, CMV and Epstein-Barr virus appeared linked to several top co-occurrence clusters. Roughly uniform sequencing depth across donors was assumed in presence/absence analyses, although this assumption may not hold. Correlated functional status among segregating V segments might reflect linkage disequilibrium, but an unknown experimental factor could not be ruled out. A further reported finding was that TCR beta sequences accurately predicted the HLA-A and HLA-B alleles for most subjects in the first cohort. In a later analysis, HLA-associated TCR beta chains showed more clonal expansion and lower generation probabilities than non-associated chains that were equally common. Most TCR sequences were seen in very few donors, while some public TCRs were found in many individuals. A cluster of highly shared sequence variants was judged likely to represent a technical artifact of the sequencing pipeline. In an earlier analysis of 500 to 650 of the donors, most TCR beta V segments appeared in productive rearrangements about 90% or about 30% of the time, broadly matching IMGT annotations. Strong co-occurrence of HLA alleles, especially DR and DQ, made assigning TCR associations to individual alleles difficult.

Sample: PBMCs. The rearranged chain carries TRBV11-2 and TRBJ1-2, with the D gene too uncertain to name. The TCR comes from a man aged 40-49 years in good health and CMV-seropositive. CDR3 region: CASSLYEGGYGYTF. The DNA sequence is TGTGCCAGCAGCTTATACGAGGGTGGCTATGGCTACACCTTC.